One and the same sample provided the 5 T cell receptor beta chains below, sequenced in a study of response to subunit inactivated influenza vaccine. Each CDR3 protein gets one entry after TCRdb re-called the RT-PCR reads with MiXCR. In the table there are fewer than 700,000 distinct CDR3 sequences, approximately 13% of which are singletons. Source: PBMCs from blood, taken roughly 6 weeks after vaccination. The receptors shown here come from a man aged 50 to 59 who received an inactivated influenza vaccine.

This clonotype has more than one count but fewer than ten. The CDR3 is CASSYSIDRGDDRYTQYF. For the CDR3, the DNA is TGTGCCAGCAGTTACTCGATCGATAGGGGTGACGACCGGTATACGCAGTATTTT. This chain joins TRBV6-5 and TRBJ2-3, with a weak D call TRBD1 (5 bases). The CDR3 has 18 residues. Trimming removed 0 bases from V and 7 bases from J, with 23 bases in between. CDR1 MNHEY and CDR2 SVGAGI come from the germline V gene.

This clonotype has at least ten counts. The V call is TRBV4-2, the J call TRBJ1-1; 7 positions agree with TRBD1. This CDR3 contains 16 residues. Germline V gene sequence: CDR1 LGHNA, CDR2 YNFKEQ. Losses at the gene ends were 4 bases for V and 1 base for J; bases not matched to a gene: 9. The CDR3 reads CASSRLTGSRNTEAFF. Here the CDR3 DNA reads TGTGCCAGCAGCCGATTGACAGGGAGTCGGAACACTGAAGCTTTCTTT.

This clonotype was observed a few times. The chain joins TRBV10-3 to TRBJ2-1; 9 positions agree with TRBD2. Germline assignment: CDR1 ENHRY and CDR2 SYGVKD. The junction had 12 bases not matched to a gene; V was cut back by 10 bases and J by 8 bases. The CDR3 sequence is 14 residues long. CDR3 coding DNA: TGTGCCACCTCCCCCCAGCGGGGGGAACATGAGCAGTTCTTC. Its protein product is CATSPQRGEHEQFF.

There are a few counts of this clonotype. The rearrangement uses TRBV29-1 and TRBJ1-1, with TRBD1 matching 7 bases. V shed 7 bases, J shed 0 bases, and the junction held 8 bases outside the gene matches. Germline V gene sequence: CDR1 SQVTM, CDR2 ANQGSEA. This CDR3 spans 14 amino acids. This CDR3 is CSASTGPLNTEAFF. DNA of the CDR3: TGCAGCGCCTCGACAGGGCCCTTGAACACTGAAGCTTTCTTT.

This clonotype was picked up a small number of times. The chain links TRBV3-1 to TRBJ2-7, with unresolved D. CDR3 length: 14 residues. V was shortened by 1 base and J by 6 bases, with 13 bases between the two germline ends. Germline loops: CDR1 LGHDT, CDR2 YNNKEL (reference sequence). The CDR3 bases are TGTGCCAGCAGCCAAGGGCGGCTCTCCGGCGAGCAGTACTTC. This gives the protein CASSQGRLSGEQYF.